This record looks at one T cell receptor (beta chain) sequence and its context. Here immunoSEQ multiplex PCR was the method, and the copy in TCRdb shows in-frame clones only, minus some. The profile shows around 600,000 clones, roughly 95% of them singletons. The data stem from a study of shared clonotypes between healthy human individuals. Between the trimmed V and J ends, which lost 0 bases and 5 bases, there was a span of 16 bases. CDR1 is GTSNPN, CDR2 SVGIG, per germline (reference sequence). The CDR3 has 15 residues. CD8 cells classed as naive were CD45RO-negative and positively selected for CCR7, excluding terminally differentiated effector memory CD45RA+ cells.

This TCR derives from a woman aged 25-40 years in good health. Sequences were obtained from naive CD8+ T cells sorted from blood. The V and J genes are TRBV30 and TRBJ2-5, with a weak D call TRBD2 (5 bases). This chain's CDR3 is CAWSVERERVETQYF. The CDR3 coding sequence is TGTGCCTGGAGTGTAGAGAGGGAGAGGGTTGAGACCCAGTACTTC.